The 9 T cell receptor beta chains reported below all come from one sample, sequenced in a study of regulatory T cells in long-lasting Graves disease (dated by TCRdb to the early 2020s). Per the publication, the time point label means: newly diagnosed GD, antithyroid drugs for less than 3 months. For both TCR sequencing and RNA sequencing, RNA was extracted from PBMCs in TRIzol. To prepare the library, multiplex PCR was applied. Sequencing took place on an Illumina HiSeq 4000. To build TCR beta libraries, CDR3 regions were amplified by Arm-PCR using iRepertoire HTBI primers. Using fastp trimming at Q25 and MiXCR clonotype assembly, TCRdb reanalyzed the public sequencing data and kept in-frame beta chains. Rows with a matching CDR3 protein are joined into one entry that keeps the most common DNA and genes. The sample table holds about 240,000 distinct CDR3 sequences, of which 20% were seen once. The biggest ten clones account for roughly 13% of the sample.

The source material was peripheral blood mononuclear cells (PBMCs), sampled at new diagnosis, from a patient treated with antithyroid drugs. All receptors derive from a female donor with Graves disease.

The chain couples TRBV20-1 to TRBJ1-6, with unresolved D. The CDR3 covers 13 residues. The germline V gene encodes CDR1 DFQATT and CDR2 SNEGSKA (reference sequence). V lost 5 bases and J 7 bases, leaving 12 bases between the germline ends. The CDR3 region is CSAPAQRNSPLHF. In nucleotides, the CDR3 is TGCAGTGCTCCCGCTCAGAGGAATTCACCCCTCCACTTT.

This clonotype was observed a handful of times. This sequence joins TRBV19 and TRBJ1-3, with 10 nucleotides matching TRBD1. From germline, CDR1 is LNHDA and CDR2 SQIVND (reference sequence). This CDR3 is 16 amino acids long. V shed 6 bases, J shed 0 bases, and the junction held 5 bases outside the gene matches. CDR3 loop: CASSPGQGNSGNTIYF. CDR3 DNA sequence: TGTGCCAGTAGCCCGGGACAGGGGAACTCTGGAAACACCATATATTTT. The full variable domain, in which reference TRBV19 and TRBJ1-3 provide the parts outside the CDR3, is DGGITQSPKYLFRKEGQNVTLSCEQNLNHDAMYWYRQDPGQGLRLIYYSQIVNDFQKGDIAEGYSVSREKKESFPLTVTSAQKNPTAFYLCASSPGQGNSGNTIYFGEGSWLTVV.

A remark on this clonotype: A much larger clone differs from this one at a single base, so this may be a read error. The chain recombines TRBV28 with TRBJ1-5; 7 bases match TRBD1. This CDR3 region has 15 residues. With 4 bases clipped from V and 6 bases from J, the junction kept 9 bases outside the gene matches. The germline V gene encodes CDR1 MDHEN and CDR2 SYDVKM. The CDR3 region is CASSSRQGGIQPQHF. Written as DNA, the CDR3 is TGTGCCAGCAGTTCGCGACAGGGTGGGATTCAGCCCCAGCATTTT.

The rearrangement links TRBV25-1 to TRBJ1-1, with a possible D match to TRBD1 (6 bases). Germline V gives CDR1 MGHDK, CDR2 SYGVNS. The CDR3 extends over 14 amino acids. Trimming left V 7 bases short and J 3 bases short, with 15 bases between. CDR3 DNA sequence: TGTGCCAGCAACCAACAGGGCCGGCACACTGAAGCTTTCTTT. Its translation is CASNQQGRHTEAFF.

Comment on this clonotype: This may arise from a read error, as a much more abundant clone is one base away. The CDR3 carries no conserved terminal phenylalanine or tryptophan, so it likely arises from a read error. The chain carries TRBV15 and TRBJ2-1; D is uncertain. The CDR3 length is 12 residues. Germline V gene lookup returns CDR1 LNHNV and CDR2 YYDKDF (reference sequence). Trimming removed 0 bases at V and 10 bases at J, with 7 bases between. The CDR3 sequence is CATSRDAKEQFL. Written as DNA, the CDR3 is TGTGCCACCAGCAGAGATGCCAAAGAGCAGTTCCTC.

A few counts support this clonotype. CDR3: CASSVVRDTQYF. Written as DNA, the CDR3 is TGTGCCAGCAGCGTAGTGAGGGATACGCAGTATTTT. V and J are TRBV9 and TRBJ2-3; D is undetermined. Germline CDR1 and CDR2: SGDLS and YYNGEE. CDR3 length: 12 amino acids. V was trimmed by 0 bases and J by 6 bases, leaving 5 bases between them.

This clonotype was picked up a small number of times. The rearrangement links TRBV6-2 or TRBV6-3 to TRBJ2-7, with D unresolved. Germline V CDR1 and CDR2: MNHEY, SVGEGT. This CDR3 spans 16 amino acids. V shed 0 bases and J shed 0 bases, with 12 bases lying between them. CDR3 loop: CASSYSYPSYSYEQYF. The DNA for the CDR3 is TGTGCCAGCAGTTACTCTTATCCTAGTTACTCCTACGAGCAGTACTTC.

As to this clonotype: Given a far larger clone just one base away, this is likely a sequencing read error. The V call is TRBV2, the J call TRBJ2-7; TRBD1 aligns across 12 bases. V lost 5 bases, J lost 7 bases, and 6 bases stayed unmatched. Per the germline V gene, CDR1 is SNHLY and CDR2 is FYNNEI. The CDR3 is 14 amino acids. The CDR3 is CASSRDRGLDEQYF. The CDR3 bases are TGTGCCAGCAGTCGGGACAGGGGGCTGGATGAGCAGTACTTC.

This clonotype appeared a few times. This chain joins TRBV6-4 and TRBJ1-2; 9 bases are shared with TRBD1. The CDR3 runs 13 residues. V shed 4 bases and J 5 bases; nucleotides not matched to a gene: 2. Germline CDR1 MRHNA, CDR2 SNTAGT. CDR3 nucleotide sequence: TGTGCCAGCAGTGCCGGGACAGGGTATGGCTACACCTTC. Translating gives CASSAGTGYGYTF.